The 27 T cell receptor beta chains reported below all come from one sample, sequenced in a study of T cell responses to AZD1222 COVID-19 vaccine. TCRdb keeps only in-frame clones here, not all; method: immunoSEQ multiplex PCR. The sample lists roughly 58,000 clones, 75% to 90% occurring once. This specimen consisted of peripheral blood, obtained on day 0 of MenACWY control vaccination. The receptors were sampled from an adult in good health.

The V gene is TRBV9, the J gene TRBJ1-2; maybe TRBD1 (6 bases). Germline CDR1 is SGDLS and CDR2 is YYNGEE. Trimming took 0 bases from V and 4 from J, leaving 13 bases between them. This CDR3 region has 15 residues. The CDR3 here is CASSVGSADSYGYTF. In DNA, the CDR3 is TGTGCCAGCAGCGTAGGGTCAGCGGACAGCTATGGCTACACCTTC.

The V gene is TRBV28, the J gene TRBJ2-2; 13 bases are a match to TRBD2. CDR1 MDHEN and CDR2 SYDVKM come from the germline V gene. The CDR3 totals 17 residues. The ends lost 4 bases at V and 8 bases at J; junction bases unmatched: 10. In DNA form, the CDR3 reads TGTGCCAGCAGTTCCCAGGGGACTAGCGGGGTCCGGGGGGAGCTGTTTTTT. Its translation: CASSSQGTSGVRGELFF.

This chain uses TRBV6-1 with TRBJ2-7; 9 nucleotides agree with TRBD2. This CDR3 is 16 amino acids long. The germline V gene encodes CDR1 MNHNS and CDR2 SASEGT. J lost 3 bases, V lost 3 bases, and 9 bases had no gene match. The CDR3 DNA reads TGTGCCAGCAGTGACATCAGACTAGCGGACCGCTACGAGCAGTACTTC. This translates into CASSDIRLADRYEQYF.

This clone showed up just a few times. V usage is TRBV9 and J usage is TRBJ2-3, with D possibly TRBD2 on 6 matching bases. The CDR3 spans 23 residues. Trimming took 0 bases from V and 2 from J, leaving 34 bases between them. The germline CDR1 and CDR2 sequences are SGDLS and YYNGEE. The CDR3 is CASSVVVGVPLGTLAPHTDTQYF. The CDR3 region has the DNA TGTGCCAGCAGCGTAGTAGTAGGAGTCCCCCTCGGGACTCTCGCCCCACACACAGATACGCAGTATTTT.

The gene calls are TRBV7-8 and TRBJ1-2; D might be TRBD1 (5 bases). CDR1 SGHVS and CDR2 FQNEAQ come from the germline V gene. Trimming took 5 bases from V and 2 from J, leaving 12 bases between them. The CDR3 covers 14 residues. The CDR3 coding sequence is TGTGCCAGCAGCCCGGCCACAGGCAACTATGGCTACACCTTC. Protein sequence: CASSPATGNYGYTF.

The genes are TRBV30 and TRBJ2-7; D may be TRBD1 or TRBD2 (5 bases each). V was trimmed by 8 bases and J by 2 bases, leaving 16 bases between them. CDR3 length: 13 residues. Looked up from germline, CDR1 is GTSNPN and CDR2 is SVGIG (reference sequence). CDR3 in DNA: TGTGCCGGGCCGGGACCCAGCCCCTACGAGCAGTACTTC. Translating it yields CAGPGPSPYEQYF.

This clone has just one count. The chain links TRBV19 to TRBJ1-1; 7 bases agree with TRBD1. The CDR3 is made up of 13 amino acids. V gave up 6 bases and J gave up 5 bases; unmatched junction bases: 6. Germline V gives CDR1 LNHDA, CDR2 SQIVND (reference sequence). The CDR3 loop is CASRRQGLTEAFF. The CDR3 nucleotides read TGTGCCAGTAGGCGACAGGGATTAACTGAAGCTTTCTTT.

The chain combines TRBV29-1 with TRBJ2-1; 11 bases are a match to TRBD2. CDR3 size: 13 residues. Unmatched junction bases numbered 4, after V lost 6 bases and J lost 6 bases. Germline loops: CDR1 SQVTM, CDR2 ANQGSEA. CDR3 sequence (DNA): TGCAGCGTCGCGGGACTAGCGGTCAATGAGCAGTTCTTC. Its protein is CSVAGLAVNEQFF.

V gene TRBV12-3 or TRBV12-4 combines with J gene TRBJ1-1; the D is unclear. The CDR3 spans 11 residues. Trimming took 3 bases from V and 6 from J, leaving 5 bases between them. The CDR3 DNA follows: TGTGCCAGCAGTTTCCGGGCTGAAGCTTTCTTT. It translates to CASSFRAEAFF.

The V and J genes are TRBV10-1 and TRBJ2-5, with D unresolved. Trimming shortened V by 5 bases and J by 2 bases, and 9 bases separated the two germline ends. This CDR3 contains 13 residues. Germline-derived CDR1 and CDR2 are WNHNN and SYGVQD (reference sequence). The CDR3: CASSSTLQETQYF. The DNA of the CDR3 is TGCGCCAGCAGTTCTACTCTACAAGAGACCCAGTACTTC.

This chain connects TRBV5-1 to TRBJ2-7; 14 bases line up with TRBD2. CDR3 length: 16 amino acids. Per germline, CDR1 SGHRS and CDR2 YFSETQ. V lost 1 base to trimming and J lost 6 bases; unmatched junction nucleotides: 6. CDR3 DNA sequence: TGCGCCAGCAGCTTGATCCCGGGACTAGCGGGAGTCGAGCAGTACTTC. Protein: CASSLIPGLAGVEQYF.

The V gene is TRBV30, the J gene TRBJ2-7; D unresolved. V lost 2 bases to trimming and J lost 2 bases, with 10 bases between them. CDR3 length: 13 residues. Germline V gene data show CDR1 as GTSNPN and CDR2 as SVGIG (reference sequence). CDR3 nucleotide sequence: TGTGCCTGGAGTCGGTATTCAACCTACGAGCAGTACTTC. Protein product: CAWSRYSTYEQYF.

The CDR3, as DNA: TGTGCCAGCAGCTCCCGGCGACAGGGGGCTGATTCACCCCTCCACTTT. Translating it yields CASSSRRQGADSPLHF. The chain joins TRBV13 to TRBJ1-6; TRBD1 aligns across 10 bases. Trimming cost V 4 bases and J 8 bases; bases outside gene matches: 8. The length of the CDR3 is 16 residues. CDR1 and CDR2 (germline): PRHDT, FYEKMQ (reference sequence).

The rearrangement uses TRBV3-1 (or the pseudogene TRBV3-2) and TRBJ2-1, with D unclear. The germline CDR1 and CDR2 sequences are LGHDT and YNNKEL (reference sequence). The CDR3 covers 15 residues. Trimming removed 5 bases at V and 2 bases at J, with 13 bases between. CDR3 coding DNA: TGTGCCAGCAGCTCCCCACTCTTCCCCTACAATGAGCAGTTCTTC. Translating gives CASSSPLFPYNEQFF.

The CDR3 loop is CSVEFGGVYEQYF. The CDR3 DNA reads TGCAGCGTTGAATTTGGGGGAGTGTACGAGCAGTACTTC. This sequence joins TRBV29-1 and TRBJ2-7; the D gene could be TRBD1 or TRBD2 (5 bases each). The length of the CDR3 is 13 residues. V was shortened by 2 bases and J by 4 bases, with 12 bases between the two germline ends. Germline V gene data show CDR1 as SQVTM and CDR2 as ANQGSEA.

This clone is classed as medium-sized. This chain joins TRBV6-2 or TRBV6-3 and TRBJ1-1; 8 bases match TRBD1. V lost 2 bases, J lost 11 bases, and 7 bases stayed unmatched. Germline V lookup: CDR1 MNHEY, CDR2 SVGEGT. The CDR3 totals 13 residues. The CDR3 protein is CASSYGNRDRAFF. The CDR3 DNA sequence: TGTGCCAGCAGTTACGGGAACCGGGACAGGGCTTTCTTT.

The chain employs TRBV3-1 (or the pseudogene TRBV3-2) and TRBJ2-6; the D is unclear. The ends were cut back, 3 bases at V and 2 bases at J, with 8 bases in the middle. From germline, CDR1 is LGHDT and CDR2 YNNKEL (reference sequence). The CDR3 covers 15 residues. The CDR3, as DNA: TGTGCCAGCAGCCAGCCCCGGACTGGGGCCAACGTCCTGACTTTC. Residues: CASSQPRTGANVLTF.

The CDR3 loop reads CASSAYPGQVEFF. The CDR3 DNA is TGTGCCAGCAGCGCTTATCCGGGACAGGTGGAGTTCTTC. The J gene is TRBJ2-1, the V gene TRBV5-5; 8 positions agree with TRBD1. Per the germline V gene, CDR1 is SGHKS and CDR2 is YYEKEE (reference sequence). V shed 4 bases, J shed 14 bases, and the junction held 11 bases outside the gene matches. This CDR3 comprises 13 residues.

V is TRBV28 and J is TRBJ1-5; TRBD1 aligns across 7 bases. The junction had 5 bases not matched to a gene; V was cut back by 8 bases and J by 4 bases. The CDR3 covers 13 residues. Germline CDR1 is MDHEN and CDR2 is SYDVKM. CDR3 sequence (DNA): TGTGCCAGCCGGGGACAGACAAATCAGCCCCAGCATTTT. It specifies CASRGQTNQPQHF.

The genes are TRBV15 and TRBJ1-2; D is perhaps TRBD1 (6 bases). The CDR3 has 18 amino acids. Germline V gene sequence: CDR1 LNHNV, CDR2 YYDKDF (reference sequence). V was clipped by 1 base and J by 1 base, with 19 bases between them. CDR3 loop: CATSRAGDTGIFNYGYTF. The CDR3 DNA follows: TGTGCCACCAGCAGAGCAGGGGACACCGGAATTTTTAACTATGGCTACACCTTC.

The chain links TRBV5-8 to TRBJ2-5; the D gene is possibly TRBD2 (6 bases). Trimming took 2 bases from V and 5 from J, leaving 13 bases between them. The CDR3 runs to 14 residues. Germline V gene data show CDR1 as SGHTS and CDR2 as YDEGEE. This chain's CDR3 is CASSFLQEGETQYF. The CDR3 DNA sequence: TGTGCCAGCAGCTTTCTTCAGGAGGGGGAGACCCAGTACTTC. The full variable domain, in which reference TRBV5-8 and TRBJ2-5 provide the parts outside the CDR3, is EAGVTQSPTHLIKTRGQQATLRCSPISGHTSVYWYQQALGLGLQFLLWYDEGEERNRGNFPPRFSGRQFPNYSSELNVNALELEDSALYLCASSFLQEGETQYFGPGTRLLVL.

CDR3 sequence (DNA): TGTGCCAGCAGTTTGGGTTCGGAAAAACTGTTTTTT. It codes for CASSLGSEKLFF. This chain uses TRBV12-3 or TRBV12-4 with TRBJ1-4, with no clear D. The CDR3 extends over 12 amino acids. The ends were cut back, 3 bases at V and 8 bases at J, with 7 bases in the middle.

This clone was seen once. The chain has TRBV5-1 and TRBJ2-7; 7 bases match TRBD1. Germline V CDR1 and CDR2: SGHRS, YFSETQ. CDR3 size: 15 residues. V gave up 3 bases and J gave up 2 bases; unmatched junction bases: 8. The CDR3, as DNA: TGCGCCAGCAGCTCACCAAACGACAGGGCCTACGAGCAGTACTTC. Translated, it gives CASSSPNDRAYEQYF.

The chain is built from TRBV2 and TRBJ2-2; a possible D gene is TRBD1 (6 bases). This CDR3 is 18 amino acids long. The V end lost 7 bases, the J end lost 0 bases, and 21 bases lay between the germline ends. Germline lookup yields CDR1 SNHLY and CDR2 FYNNEI. CDR3 amino acids: CASIRTPDRVSNTGELFF. CDR3 DNA sequence: TGTGCCAGCATAAGAACCCCGGACAGAGTTTCGAACACCGGGGAGCTGTTTTTT.

This sequence joins TRBV7-9 and TRBJ2-2, with D unresolved. Trimming removed 0 bases at V and 5 bases at J, with 7 bases between. This CDR3 comprises 14 residues. Germline loops: CDR1 SEHNR, CDR2 FQNEAQ (reference sequence). The CDR3 coding sequence is TGTGCCAGCAGCTTAGCAATGGGGACCGGGGAGCTGTTTTTT. Protein: CASSLAMGTGELFF. Full variable domain (remainder filled in from reference TRBV7-9 and TRBJ2-2): DTGVSQNPRHKITKRGQNVTFRCDPISEHNRLYWYRQTLGQGPEFLTYFQNEAQLEKSRLLSDRFSAERPKGSFSTLEIQRTEQGDSAMYLCASSLAMGTGELFFGEGSRLTVL.

This rearrangement joins TRBV12-1 to TRBJ2-1; the table's D gene call, TRBD1, was not cross checked with the DNA. TRBV12-1 is listed as a pseudogene. This CDR3 has 16 amino acids. The chain's CDR3 is CASSPSRDREYNEQFF. The CDR3 bases are TGTGCCAGCAGCCCGAGCCGGGACAGGGAGTACAATGAGCAGTTCTTC.

This chain uses TRBV7-8 with TRBJ1-5; 7 bases match TRBD1. Trimming took 5 bases from V and 4 from J; bases not matched to a gene: 5. The CDR3 runs to 14 residues. CDR1 and CDR2 from the germline V gene are SGHVS and FQNEAQ. In nucleotides, the CDR3 is TGTGCCAGCAGCCCGGGACAGAAGAATCAGCCCCAGCATTTT. Translating gives CASSPGQKNQPQHF. Based on the CDR3 plus reference TRBV7-8 and TRBJ1-5, the full variable domain is GAGVSQSPRYKVAKRGQDVALRCDPISGHVSLFWYQQALGQGPEFLTYFQNEAQLDKSGLPSDRFFAERPEGSVSTLKIQRTQQEDSAVYLCASSPGQKNQPQHFGDGTRLSIL.